This record looks at one T cell receptor (beta chain) sequence and its context. The authors ran a second PCR of about 7 to 11 cycles using a sample-barcoded 5' primer and a J-beta primer mix. The yield of each sample was at least 2.5 million CDR3-containing paired-end reads. TCRdb ran MiXCR on the 5' RACE reads and lists one entry per CDR3 protein. This table holds about 940,000 distinct CDR3 sequences, about 48% found once. This sample is part of a study of blood T cells in healthy people across ages. This CDR3 contains 15 residues. V was shortened by 0 bases and J by 0 bases, with 12 bases between the two germline ends. The V gene's germline CDR1 is DFQATT and CDR2 SNEGSKA (reference sequence).

The rearrangement uses TRBV20-1 and TRBJ2-7, with D unresolved. Sequencing was carried out using blood. The sequence came from a man aged 30-40 years in good health. The CDR3 DNA reads as TGCAGTGCTAGAGATAGTGCAGCGAGCTCCTACGAGCAGTACTTC. Translation gives CSARDSAASSYEQYF.